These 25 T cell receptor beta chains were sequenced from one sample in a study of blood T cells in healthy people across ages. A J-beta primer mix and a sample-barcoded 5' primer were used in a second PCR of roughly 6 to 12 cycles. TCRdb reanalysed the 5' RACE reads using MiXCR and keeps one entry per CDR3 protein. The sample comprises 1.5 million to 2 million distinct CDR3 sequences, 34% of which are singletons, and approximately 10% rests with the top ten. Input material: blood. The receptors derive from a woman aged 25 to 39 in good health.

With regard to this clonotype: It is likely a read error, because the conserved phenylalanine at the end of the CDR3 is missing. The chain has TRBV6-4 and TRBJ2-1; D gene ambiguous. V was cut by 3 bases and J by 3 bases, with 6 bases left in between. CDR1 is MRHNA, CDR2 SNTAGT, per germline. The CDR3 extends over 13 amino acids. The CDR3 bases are TGTGCCAGCAGTGAGGGCAGCTACAATGAGCAGTTCTGC. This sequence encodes CASSEGSYNEQFC.

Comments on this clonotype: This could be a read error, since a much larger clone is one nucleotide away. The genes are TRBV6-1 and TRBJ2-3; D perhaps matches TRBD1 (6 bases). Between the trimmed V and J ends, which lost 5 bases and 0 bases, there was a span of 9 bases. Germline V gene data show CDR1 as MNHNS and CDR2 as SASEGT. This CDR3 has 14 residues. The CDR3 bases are TGTGCCAGCAGTACAAGGGGGAGCACAGATACGCAGTATTTT. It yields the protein CASSTRGSTDTQYF.

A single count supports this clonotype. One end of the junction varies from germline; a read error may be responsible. The CDR3 nucleotides read TGTGCCAGCAGTATTGGGGCAGGGGAGACCGAGTACTTC. Translation: CASSIGAGETEYF. The chain uses TRBV7-3 and TRBJ2-5; TRBD1 is a possible D gene (6 bases). The length of the CDR3 is 13 residues. Germline assignment: CDR1 SGHTA and CDR2 FQGTGA.

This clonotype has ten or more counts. The CDR3 bases are TGCGCCAGCAGCTTGGACGGCAGGGAACATCAGCCCCAGCATTTT. Encoded protein: CASSLDGREHQPQHF. The chain couples TRBV5-1 to TRBJ1-5; weak D call: TRBD1 (5 bases). Deletions cut 0 bases from V and 5 bases from J, with 12 bases between. This CDR3 spans 15 amino acids. Germline V gene data show CDR1 as SGHRS and CDR2 as YFSETQ.

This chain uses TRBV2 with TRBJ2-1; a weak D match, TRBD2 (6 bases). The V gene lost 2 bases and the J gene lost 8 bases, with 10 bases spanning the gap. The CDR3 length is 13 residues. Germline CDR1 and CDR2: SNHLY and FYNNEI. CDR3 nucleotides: TGTGCCAGCAGTGAACGGGGGAGCGATGAGCAGTTCTTC. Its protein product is CASSERGSDEQFF.

The CDR3 DNA reads TGTGCCAGCAGCGTAGATCTAGCGGGAGGTATCAATGAGCAGTTCTTC. Encoded protein: CASSVDLAGGINEQFF. The chain combines TRBV9 with TRBJ2-1; TRBD2 agrees at 11 bases. The CDR3 consists of 16 residues. CDR1 and CDR2 (germline): SGDLS, YYNGEE. V lost 0 bases to trimming and J lost 6 bases; unmatched junction nucleotides: 5.

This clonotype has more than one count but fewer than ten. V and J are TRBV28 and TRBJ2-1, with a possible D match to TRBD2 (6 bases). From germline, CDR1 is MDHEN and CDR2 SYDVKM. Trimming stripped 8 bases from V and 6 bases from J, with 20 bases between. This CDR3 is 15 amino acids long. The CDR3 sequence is CASRAGGTVCNEQFF. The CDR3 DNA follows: TGTGCCAGCCGGGCGGGCGGGACTGTCTGCAATGAGCAGTTCTTC.

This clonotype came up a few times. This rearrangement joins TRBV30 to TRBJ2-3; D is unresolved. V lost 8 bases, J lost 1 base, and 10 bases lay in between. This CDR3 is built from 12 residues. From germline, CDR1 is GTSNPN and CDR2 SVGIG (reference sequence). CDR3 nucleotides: TGTGCCGTCGTACTTGGCACAGATACGCAGTATTTT. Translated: CAVVLGTDTQYF.

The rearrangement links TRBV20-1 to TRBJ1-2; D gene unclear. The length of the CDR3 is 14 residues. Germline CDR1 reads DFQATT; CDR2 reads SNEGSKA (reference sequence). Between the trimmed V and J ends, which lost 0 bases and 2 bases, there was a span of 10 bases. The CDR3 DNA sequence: TGCAGTGCTAGAGATCCTCGGGTGAACTATGGCTACACCTTC. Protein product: CSARDPRVNYGYTF.

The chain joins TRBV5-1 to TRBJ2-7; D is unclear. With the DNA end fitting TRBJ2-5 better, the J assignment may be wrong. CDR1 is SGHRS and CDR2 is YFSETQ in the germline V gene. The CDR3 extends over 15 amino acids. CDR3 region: CASSLSSTAQETQYF. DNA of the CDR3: TGCGCCAGCAGCCTGAGTAGTACGGCTCAAGAGACCCAGTACTTC.

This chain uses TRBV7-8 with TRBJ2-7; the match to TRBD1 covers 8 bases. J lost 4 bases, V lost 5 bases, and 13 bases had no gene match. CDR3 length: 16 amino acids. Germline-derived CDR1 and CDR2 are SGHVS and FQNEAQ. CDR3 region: CASSPFGTGLGYEQYF. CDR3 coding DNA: TGTGCCAGCAGCCCGTTTGGGACAGGTCTGGGGTACGAGCAGTACTTC.

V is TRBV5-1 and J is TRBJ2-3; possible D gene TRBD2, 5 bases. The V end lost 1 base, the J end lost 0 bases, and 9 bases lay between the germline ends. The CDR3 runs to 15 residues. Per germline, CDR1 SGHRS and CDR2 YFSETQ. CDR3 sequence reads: CASSLTGKSTDTQYF. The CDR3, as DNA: TGCGCCAGCAGCTTGACGGGAAAGAGCACAGATACGCAGTATTTT.

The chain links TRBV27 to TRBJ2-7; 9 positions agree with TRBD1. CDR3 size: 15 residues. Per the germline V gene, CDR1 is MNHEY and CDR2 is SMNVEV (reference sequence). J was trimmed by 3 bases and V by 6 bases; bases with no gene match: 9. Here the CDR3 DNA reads TGTGCCAGCAGCTGGGGACAGGGTAGAGACTACGAGCAGTACTTC. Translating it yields CASSWGQGRDYEQYF.

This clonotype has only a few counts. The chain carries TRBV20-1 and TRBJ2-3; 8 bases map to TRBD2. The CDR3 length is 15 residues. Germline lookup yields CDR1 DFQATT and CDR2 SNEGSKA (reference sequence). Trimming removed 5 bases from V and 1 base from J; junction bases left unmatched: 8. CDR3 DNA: TGCAGTGCTGTCCCTTTAGCGGGACGCACAGATACGCAGTATTTT. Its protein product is CSAVPLAGRTDTQYF.

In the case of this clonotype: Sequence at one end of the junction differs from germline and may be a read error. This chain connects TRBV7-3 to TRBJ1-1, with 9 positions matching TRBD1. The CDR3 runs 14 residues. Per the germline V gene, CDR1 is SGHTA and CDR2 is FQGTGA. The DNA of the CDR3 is TGTGCCAGCGGCTTGACAGGGGGGAACACTGAAGCTTTCTTT. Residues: CASGLTGGNTEAFF.

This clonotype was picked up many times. CDR3: CATSRKTGFKSSYEQYF. DNA for the CDR3: TGTGCCACCAGCAGGAAAACAGGCTTCAAGAGCTCCTACGAGCAGTACTTC. V and J are TRBV15 and TRBJ2-7; D perhaps matches TRBD1 (5 bases). V lost 3 bases, J lost 0 bases, and 18 bases lay in between. This CDR3 has 17 amino acids. The germline V gene encodes CDR1 LNHNV and CDR2 YYDKDF (reference sequence).

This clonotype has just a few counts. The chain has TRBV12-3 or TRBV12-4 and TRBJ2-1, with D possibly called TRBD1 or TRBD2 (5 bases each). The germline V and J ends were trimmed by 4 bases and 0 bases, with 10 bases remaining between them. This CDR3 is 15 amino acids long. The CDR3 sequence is CASSWDDSSYNEQFF. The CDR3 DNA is TGTGCCAGCAGTTGGGACGACAGCTCCTACAATGAGCAGTTCTTC.

In DNA, the CDR3 is TGTGCCAGCAGCCCTAATACGCAGCATGATAACTATGGCTACACCTTC. Its translation: CASSPNTQHDNYGYTF. This chain joins TRBV7-9 and TRBJ1-2; no clear D. Germline CDR1 reads SEHNR; CDR2 reads FQNEAQ (reference sequence). The CDR3 contains 16 residues. The V end lost 5 bases, the J end lost 1 base, and 17 bases lay between the germline ends. The full variable domain, its missing parts supplied by reference TRBV7-9 and TRBJ1-2, is DTGVSQNPRHKITKRGQNVTFRCDPISEHNRLYWYRQTLGQGPEFLTYFQNEAQLEKSRLLSDRFSAERPKGSFSTLEIQRTEQGDSAMYLCASSPNTQHDNYGYTFGSGTRLTVV.

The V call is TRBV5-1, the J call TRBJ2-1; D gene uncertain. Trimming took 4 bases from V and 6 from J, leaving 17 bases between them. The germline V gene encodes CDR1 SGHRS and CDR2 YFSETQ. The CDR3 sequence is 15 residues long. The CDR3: CASSPTGASGNEQFF. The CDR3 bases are TGCGCCAGCAGCCCTACCGGAGCTTCCGGCAATGAGCAGTTCTTC.

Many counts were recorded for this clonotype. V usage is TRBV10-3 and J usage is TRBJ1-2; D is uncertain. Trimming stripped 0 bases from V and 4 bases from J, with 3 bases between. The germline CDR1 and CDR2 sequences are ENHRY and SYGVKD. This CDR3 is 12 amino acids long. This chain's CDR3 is CAISESGYGYTF. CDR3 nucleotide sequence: TGTGCCATCAGTGAGTCGGGCTATGGCTACACCTTC.

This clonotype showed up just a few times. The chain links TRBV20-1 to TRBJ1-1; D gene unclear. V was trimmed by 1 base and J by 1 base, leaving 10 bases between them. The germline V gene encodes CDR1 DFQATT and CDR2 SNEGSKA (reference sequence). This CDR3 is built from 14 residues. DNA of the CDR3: TGCAGTGCTAGAGGGTCGACCAAGAACACTGAAGCTTTCTTT. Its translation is CSARGSTKNTEAFF.

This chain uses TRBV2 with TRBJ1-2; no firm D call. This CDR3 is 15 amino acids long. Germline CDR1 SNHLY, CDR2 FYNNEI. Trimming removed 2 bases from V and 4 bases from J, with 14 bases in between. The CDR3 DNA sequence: TGTGCCAGCAGTGAAACACCTCGAACAGTCTATGGCTACACCTTC. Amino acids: CASSETPRTVYGYTF.

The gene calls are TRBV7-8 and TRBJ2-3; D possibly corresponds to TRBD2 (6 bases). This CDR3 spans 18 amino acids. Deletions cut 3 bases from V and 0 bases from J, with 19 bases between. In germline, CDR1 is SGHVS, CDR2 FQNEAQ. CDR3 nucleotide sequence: TGTGCCAGCAGCTTCGACGGGTCACTAGCAGATAGCACAGATACGCAGTATTTT. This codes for CASSFDGSLADSTDTQYF.

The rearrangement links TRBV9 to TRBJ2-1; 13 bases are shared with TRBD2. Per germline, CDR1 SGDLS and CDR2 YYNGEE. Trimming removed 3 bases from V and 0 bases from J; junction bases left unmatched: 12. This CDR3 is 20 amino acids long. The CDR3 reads CASSDRRTSGGPDSYNEQFF. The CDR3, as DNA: TGTGCCAGCAGCGATCGTCGGACTAGCGGGGGCCCCGACTCCTACAATGAGCAGTTCTTC.

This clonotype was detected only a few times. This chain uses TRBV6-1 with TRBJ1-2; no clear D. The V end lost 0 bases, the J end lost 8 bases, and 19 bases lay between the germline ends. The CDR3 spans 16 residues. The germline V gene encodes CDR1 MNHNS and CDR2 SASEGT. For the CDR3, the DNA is TGTGCCAGCAGTGAAGCGAGGGTGGCTACGCCCGCGGGCTACACCTTC. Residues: CASSEARVATPAGYTF.